Shown below are 5 T cell receptor beta chains from a single sample sequenced in a study of vaccination and CD4 T cells after COVID-19. Using its own MiXCR run on the PCR reads, TCRdb lists one record per CDR3 protein. The sample has 20,000 to 25,000 distinct CDR3 sequences; roughly three fifths are singletons. The material sequenced was CD4+ T cells from blood, taken before SARS-CoV-2 vaccination. Every receptor here comes from a human donor who had recovered from COVID-19.

This clonotype occurred a few times. The chain combines TRBV7-8 with TRBJ1-2, with a possible D match to TRBD1 (5 bases). Germline loops: CDR1 SGHVS, CDR2 FQNEAQ. This CDR3 spans 13 amino acids. V was trimmed by 6 bases and J by 3 bases, leaving 11 bases between them. CDR3 residues: CASRLAGDYGYTF. DNA for the CDR3: TGTGCCAGCAGACTAGCGGGGGACTATGGCTACACCTTC.

This clonotype was seen only a few times. One end of the junction varies from germline; a read error may be responsible. This chain connects TRBV10-3 to TRBJ1-5; 8 bases map to TRBD1. The germline gives CDR1 ENHRY, CDR2 SYGVKD. This CDR3 has 16 residues. The CDR3 DNA follows: TGTGCCAGCAGTTCACTAATTGACAGGGGAAATCAGCCCCAGCATTTT. Its protein product is CASSSLIDRGNQPQHF.

The rearrangement joins TRBV19 to TRBJ2-1; D is possibly TRBD2 (5 bases). The CDR3 consists of 15 residues. Deletions cut 2 bases from V and 3 bases from J, with 11 bases between. Germline V lookup: CDR1 LNHDA, CDR2 SQIVND (reference sequence). Written as DNA, the CDR3 is TGTGCCAGTAGTATATATGGGGAGCGCTACAATGAGCAGTTCTTC. Encoded protein: CASSIYGERYNEQFF.

This chain uses TRBV10-3 with TRBJ2-3; 11 bases match TRBD2. Per germline, CDR1 ENHRY and CDR2 SYGVKD. The CDR3 is made up of 16 amino acids. The V segment lost 0 bases and the J segment 2 bases; nucleotides outside the gene matches: 1. CDR3 sequence (DNA): TGTGCCATCAGTGAGTCGACTAGCGGGAACACAGATACGCAGTATTTT. It is translated as CAISESTSGNTDTQYF.

In this sample, this clonotype turned up a few times. The chain carries TRBV20-1 and TRBJ2-2, with 8 bases that match TRBD1. CDR3 length: 15 residues. Per germline, CDR1 DFQATT and CDR2 SNEGSKA (reference sequence). V was clipped by 3 bases and J by 6 bases; unmatched bases: 9. DNA of the CDR3: TGCAGTGCTAGCCCATGGACAGGGATGTCCGGGGAGCTGTTTTTT. Translation gives CSASPWTGMSGELFF.